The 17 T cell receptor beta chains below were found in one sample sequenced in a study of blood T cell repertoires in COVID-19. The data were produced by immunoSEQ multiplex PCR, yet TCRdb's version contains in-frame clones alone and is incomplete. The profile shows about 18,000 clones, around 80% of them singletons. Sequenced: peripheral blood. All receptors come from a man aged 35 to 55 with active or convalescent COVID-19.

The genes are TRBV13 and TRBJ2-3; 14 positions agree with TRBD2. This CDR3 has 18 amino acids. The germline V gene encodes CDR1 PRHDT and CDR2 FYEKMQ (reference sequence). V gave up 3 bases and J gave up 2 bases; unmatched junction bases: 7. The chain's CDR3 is CASSFLRTSGGPTDTQYF. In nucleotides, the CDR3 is TGTGCCAGCAGCTTTCTGAGGACTAGCGGGGGGCCCACAGATACGCAGTATTTT.

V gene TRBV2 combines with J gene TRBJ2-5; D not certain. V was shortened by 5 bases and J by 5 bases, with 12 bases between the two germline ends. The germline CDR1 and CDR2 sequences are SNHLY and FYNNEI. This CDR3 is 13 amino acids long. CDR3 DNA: TGTGCCAGCAGTAGTTCCACCCGGGAGACCCAGTACTTC. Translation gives CASSSSTRETQYF. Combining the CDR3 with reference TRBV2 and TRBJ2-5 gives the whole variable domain EPEVTQTPSHQVTQMGQEVILRCVPISNHLYFYWYRQILGQKVEFLVSFYNNEISEKSEIFDDQFSVERPDGSNFTLKIRSTKLEDSAMYFCASSSSTRETQYFGPGTRLLVL.

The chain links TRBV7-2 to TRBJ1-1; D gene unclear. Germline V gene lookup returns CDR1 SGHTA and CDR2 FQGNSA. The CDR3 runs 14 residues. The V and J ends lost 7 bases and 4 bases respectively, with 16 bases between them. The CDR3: CASTPGRESTEAFF. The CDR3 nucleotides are TGTGCCAGCACCCCGGGGAGGGAGAGCACTGAAGCTTTCTTT.

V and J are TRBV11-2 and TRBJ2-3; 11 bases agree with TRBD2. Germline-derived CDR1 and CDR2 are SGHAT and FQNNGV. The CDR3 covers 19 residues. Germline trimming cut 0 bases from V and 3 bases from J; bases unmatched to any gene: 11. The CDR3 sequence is CASSLDNTGTSGLTDTQYF. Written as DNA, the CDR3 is TGTGCCAGCAGCTTAGACAATACCGGGACTAGCGGACTAACAGATACGCAGTATTTT.

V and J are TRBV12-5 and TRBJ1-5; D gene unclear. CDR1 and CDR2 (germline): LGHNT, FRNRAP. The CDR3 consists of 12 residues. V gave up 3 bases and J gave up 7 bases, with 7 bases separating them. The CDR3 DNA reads TGTGCTAGTGGTTTTGAGGGCCAGCCCCAGCATTTT. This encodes CASGFEGQPQHF.

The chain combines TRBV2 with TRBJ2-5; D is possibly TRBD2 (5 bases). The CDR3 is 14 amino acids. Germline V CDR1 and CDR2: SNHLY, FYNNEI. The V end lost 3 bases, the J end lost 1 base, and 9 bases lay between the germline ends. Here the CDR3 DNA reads TGTGCCAGCAGTGAGCTAGCCGCCCAAGAGACCCAGTACTTC. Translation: CASSELAAQETQYF.

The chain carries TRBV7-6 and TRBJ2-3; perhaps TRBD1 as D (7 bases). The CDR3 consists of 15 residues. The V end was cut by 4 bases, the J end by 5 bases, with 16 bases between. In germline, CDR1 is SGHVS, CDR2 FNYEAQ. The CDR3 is CASSSIRGRLDTQYF. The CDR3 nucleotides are TGTGCCAGCAGCTCGATCAGGGGGAGGCTAGATACGCAGTATTTT. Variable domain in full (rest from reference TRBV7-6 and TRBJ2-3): GAGVSQSPRYKVTKRGQDVALRCDPISGHVSLYWYRQALGQGPEFLTYFNYEAQQDKSGLPNDRFSAERPEGSISTLTIQRTEQRDSAMYRCASSSIRGRLDTQYFGPGTRLTVL.

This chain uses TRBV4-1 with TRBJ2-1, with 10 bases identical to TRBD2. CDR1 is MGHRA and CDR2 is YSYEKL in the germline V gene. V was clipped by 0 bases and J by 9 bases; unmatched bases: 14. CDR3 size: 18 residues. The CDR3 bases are TGCGCCAGCAGCCAAGAATGGGCTAGCGGGGGTCGGGGTGCTGAGCAGTTCTTC. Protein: CASSQEWASGGRGAEQFF.

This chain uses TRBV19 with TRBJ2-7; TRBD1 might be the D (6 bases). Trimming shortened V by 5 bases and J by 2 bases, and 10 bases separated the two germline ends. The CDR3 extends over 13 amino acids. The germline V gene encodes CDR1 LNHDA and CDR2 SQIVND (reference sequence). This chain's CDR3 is CASSYRVTYEQYF. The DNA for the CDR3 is TGTGCCAGTAGTTACAGGGTTACCTACGAGCAGTACTTC.

CDR3 coding DNA: TGTGCCAGCAGCGGATCGACGGGACAGCCCTCTGGAAACACCATATATTTT. Translated: CASSGSTGQPSGNTIYF. V gene TRBV9 combines with J gene TRBJ1-3, with 7 bases identical to TRBD1. Looked up from germline, CDR1 is SGDLS and CDR2 is YYNGEE. The CDR3 has 17 amino acids. The V segment lost 3 bases and the J segment 0 bases; nucleotides outside the gene matches: 9.

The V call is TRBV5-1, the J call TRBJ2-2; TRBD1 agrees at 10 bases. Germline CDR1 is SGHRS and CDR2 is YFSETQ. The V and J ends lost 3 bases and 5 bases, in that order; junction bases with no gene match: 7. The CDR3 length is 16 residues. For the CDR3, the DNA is TGCGCCAGCAGCTCGGGACAGGGGTTTGTAACCGGGGAGCTGTTTTTT. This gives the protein CASSSGQGFVTGELFF.

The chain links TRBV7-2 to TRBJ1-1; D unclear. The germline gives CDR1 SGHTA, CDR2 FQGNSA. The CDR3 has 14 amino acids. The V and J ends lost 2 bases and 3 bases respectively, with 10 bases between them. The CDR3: CASSLPTRYTEAFF. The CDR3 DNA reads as TGTGCCAGCAGCTTACCAACTCGGTACACTGAAGCTTTCTTT. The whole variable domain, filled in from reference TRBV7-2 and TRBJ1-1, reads GAGVSQSPSNKVTEKGKDVELRCDPISGHTALYWYRQSLGQGLEFLIYFQGNSAPDKSGLPSDRFSAERTGGSVSTLTIQRTQQEDSAVYLCASSLPTRYTEAFFGQGTRLTVV.

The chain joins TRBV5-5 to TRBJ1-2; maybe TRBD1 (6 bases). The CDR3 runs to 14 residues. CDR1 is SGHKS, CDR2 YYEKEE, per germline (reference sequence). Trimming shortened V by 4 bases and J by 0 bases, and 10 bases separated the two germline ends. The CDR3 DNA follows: TGTGCCAGCAGCACCGGACAGTCTAACTATGGCTACACCTTC. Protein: CASSTGQSNYGYTF.

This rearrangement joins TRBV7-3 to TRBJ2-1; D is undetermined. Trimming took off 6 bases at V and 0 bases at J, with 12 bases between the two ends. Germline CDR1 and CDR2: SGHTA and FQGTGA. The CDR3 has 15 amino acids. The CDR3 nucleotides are TGTGCCAGCAGTTATCAAACGAGCTCCTACAATGAGCAGTTCTTC. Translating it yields CASSYQTSSYNEQFF. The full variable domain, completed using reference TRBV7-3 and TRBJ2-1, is GAGVSQTPSNKVTEKGKYVELRCDPISGHTALYWYRQSLGQGPEFLIYFQGTGAADDSGLPNDRFFAVRPEGSVSTLKIQRTERGDSAVYLCASSYQTSSYNEQFFGPGTRLTVL.

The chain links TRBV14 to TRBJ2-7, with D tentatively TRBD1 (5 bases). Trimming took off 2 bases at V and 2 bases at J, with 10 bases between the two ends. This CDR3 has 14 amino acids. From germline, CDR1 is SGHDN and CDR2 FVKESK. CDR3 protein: CASSQSGLTYEQYF. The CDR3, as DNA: TGTGCCAGCAGCCAATCAGGGTTGACCTACGAGCAGTACTTC.

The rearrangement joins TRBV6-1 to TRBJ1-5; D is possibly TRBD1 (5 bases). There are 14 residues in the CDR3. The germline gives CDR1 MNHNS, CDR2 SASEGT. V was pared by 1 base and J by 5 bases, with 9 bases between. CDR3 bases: TGTGCCAGCAGTGAAGGACAGAGGTATCAGCCCCAGCATTTT. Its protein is CASSEGQRYQPQHF.

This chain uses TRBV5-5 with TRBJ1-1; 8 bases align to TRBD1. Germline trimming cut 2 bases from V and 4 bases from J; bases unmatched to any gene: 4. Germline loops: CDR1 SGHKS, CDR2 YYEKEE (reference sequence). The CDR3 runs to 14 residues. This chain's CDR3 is CASSFRTGGTEAFF. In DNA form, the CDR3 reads TGTGCCAGCAGCTTCCGTACAGGGGGCACTGAAGCTTTCTTT.